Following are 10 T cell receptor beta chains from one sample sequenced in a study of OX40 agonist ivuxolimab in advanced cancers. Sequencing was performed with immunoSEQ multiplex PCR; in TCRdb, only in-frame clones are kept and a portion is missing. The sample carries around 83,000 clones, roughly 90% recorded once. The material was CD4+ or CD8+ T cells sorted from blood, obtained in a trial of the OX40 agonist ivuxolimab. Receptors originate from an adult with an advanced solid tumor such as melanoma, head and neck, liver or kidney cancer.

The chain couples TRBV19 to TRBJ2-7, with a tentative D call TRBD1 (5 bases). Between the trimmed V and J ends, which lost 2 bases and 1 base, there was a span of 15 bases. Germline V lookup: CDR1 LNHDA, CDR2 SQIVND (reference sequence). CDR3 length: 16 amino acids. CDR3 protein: CASSILGHTPSYEQYF. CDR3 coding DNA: TGTGCCAGTAGTATATTAGGACATACACCTTCCTACGAGCAGTACTTC.

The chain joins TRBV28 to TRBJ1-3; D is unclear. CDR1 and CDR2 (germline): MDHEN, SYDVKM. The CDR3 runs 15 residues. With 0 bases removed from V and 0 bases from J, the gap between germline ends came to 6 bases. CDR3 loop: CASSLWAGSGNTIYF. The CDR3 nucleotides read TGTGCCAGCAGTTTATGGGCGGGCTCTGGAAACACCATATATTTT.

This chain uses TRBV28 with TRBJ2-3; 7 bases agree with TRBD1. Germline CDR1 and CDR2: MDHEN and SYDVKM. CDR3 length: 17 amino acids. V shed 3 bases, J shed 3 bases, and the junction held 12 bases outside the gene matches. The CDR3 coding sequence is TGTGCCAGCAGTTTGGGGGTACAGGGGACGGGGACAGATACGCAGTATTTT. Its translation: CASSLGVQGTGTDTQYF.

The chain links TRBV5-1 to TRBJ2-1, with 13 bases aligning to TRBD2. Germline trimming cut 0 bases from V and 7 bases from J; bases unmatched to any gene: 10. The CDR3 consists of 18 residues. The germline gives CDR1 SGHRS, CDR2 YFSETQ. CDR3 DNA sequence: TGCGCCAGCAGCTTGGAAGGGTTACTAGCGGGAGGGCCAAATGAGCAGTTCTTC. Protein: CASSLEGLLAGGPNEQFF. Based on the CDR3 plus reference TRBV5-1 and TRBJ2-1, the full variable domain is KAGVTQTPRYLIKTRGQQVTLSCSPISGHRSVSWYQQTPGQGLQFLFEYFSETQRNKGNFPGRFSGRQFSNSRSEMNVSTLELGDSALYLCASSLEGLLAGGPNEQFFGPGTRLTVL.

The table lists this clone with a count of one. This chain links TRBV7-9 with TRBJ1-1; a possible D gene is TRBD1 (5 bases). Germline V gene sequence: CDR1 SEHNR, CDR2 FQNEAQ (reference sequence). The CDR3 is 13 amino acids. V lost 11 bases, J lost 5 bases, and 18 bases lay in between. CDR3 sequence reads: CAGARGMRTEAFF. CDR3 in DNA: TGTGCCGGTGCGAGGGGTATGAGGACTGAAGCTTTCTTT.

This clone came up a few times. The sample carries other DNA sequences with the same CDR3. The CDR3 DNA follows: TGTGCCAGCAGCTTAGTAGCAGGGACCGGGGAGCTGTTTTTT. Its protein product is CASSLVAGTGELFF. The chain couples TRBV11-2 to TRBJ2-2; D perhaps matches TRBD1 (5 bases). From germline, CDR1 is SGHAT and CDR2 FQNNGV. The CDR3 spans 14 residues. V lost 1 base, J lost 5 bases, and 8 bases lay in between.

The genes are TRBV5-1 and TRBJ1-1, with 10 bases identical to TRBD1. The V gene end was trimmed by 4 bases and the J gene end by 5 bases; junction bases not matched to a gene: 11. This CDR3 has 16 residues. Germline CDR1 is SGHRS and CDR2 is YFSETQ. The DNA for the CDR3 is TGCGCCAGCAGCCTTTCCGGGACAGGGGTTGGAACTGAAGCTTTCTTT. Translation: CASSLSGTGVGTEAFF.

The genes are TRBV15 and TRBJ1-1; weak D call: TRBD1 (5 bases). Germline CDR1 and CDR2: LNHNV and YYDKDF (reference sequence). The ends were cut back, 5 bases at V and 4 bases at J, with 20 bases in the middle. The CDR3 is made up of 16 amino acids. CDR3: CATSHRDRLGGTEAFF. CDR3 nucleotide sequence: TGTGCCACCAGCCACCGGGACCGCCTAGGAGGCACTGAAGCTTTCTTT.

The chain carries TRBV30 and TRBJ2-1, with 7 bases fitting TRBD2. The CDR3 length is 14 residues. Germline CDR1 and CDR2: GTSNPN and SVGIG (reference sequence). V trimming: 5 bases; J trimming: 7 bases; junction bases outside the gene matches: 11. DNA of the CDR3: TGTGCCTGGTATCAGCGGGATGGATGGAATGAGCAGTTCTTC. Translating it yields CAWYQRDGWNEQFF. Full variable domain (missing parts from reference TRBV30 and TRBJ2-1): SQTIHQWPATLVQPVGSPLSLECTVEGTSNPNLYWYRQAAGRGLQLLFYSVGIGQISSEVPQNLSASRPQDRQFILSSKKLLLSDSGFYLCAWYQRDGWNEQFFGPGTRLTVL.

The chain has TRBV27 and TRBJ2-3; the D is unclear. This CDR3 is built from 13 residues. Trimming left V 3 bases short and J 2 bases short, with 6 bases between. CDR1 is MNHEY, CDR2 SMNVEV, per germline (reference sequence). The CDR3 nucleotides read TGTGCCAGCAGTTTTACAGCCACAGATACGCAGTATTTT. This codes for CASSFTATDTQYF.